The 10 T cell receptor beta chains in this list originate from one sample, sequenced in a study of beta chain features in type 1 diabetes. Study observations and caveats: Across all four CD4+ subsets, people with type 1 diabetes showed modestly shorter TCRB CDR3s.

The study reverse transcribed the entire isolated RNA, so it sequenced expressed TCRB transcripts. TCRdb's copy holds only in-frame clones and misses some; the assay was immunoSEQ multiplex PCR. The sample lists 250,000 to 350,000 clones, 14% to 15% occurring once. These TCRs' antigens remain unknown. Sequenced: naive CD4+ T cells from blood. These receptors were taken from a man aged 18 to 30 with type 1 diabetes.

There are a few counts of this clone. Other DNA sequences from this sample encode an identical CDR3 as well. This chain joins TRBV5-1 and TRBJ2-1, with 9 bases that match TRBD2. The CDR3 contains 15 residues. Looked up from germline, CDR1 is SGHRS and CDR2 is YFSETQ. V shed 0 bases, J shed 4 bases, and the junction held 2 bases outside the gene matches. The CDR3 coding sequence is TGCGCCAGCAGCTTGGGGCTAGCGGGATACAATGAGCAGTTCTTC. This translates into CASSLGLAGYNEQFF.

CDR3 amino acids: CASSEAGETGGYF. CDR3 nucleotide sequence: TGTGCCAGCAGTGAAGCGGGCGAGACAGGGGGGTACTTC. The rearrangement joins TRBV6-1 to TRBJ2-7; 9 bases are a match to TRBD1. CDR1 is MNHNS and CDR2 is SASEGT in the germline V gene. Trimming at V came to 0 bases and at J to 12 bases, leaving 6 bases not matched to a gene. The CDR3 is 13 amino acids.

This clone has more than one count but fewer than ten. The genes are TRBV19 and TRBJ2-7; the match to TRBD1 covers 9 bases. The CDR3 consists of 15 residues. Unmatched junction bases numbered 12, after V lost 8 bases and J lost 4 bases. Germline values: CDR1 LNHDA, CDR2 SQIVND (reference sequence). CDR3: CASALAGTGIYEQYF. The CDR3 DNA follows: TGTGCCAGTGCTCTCGCCGGGACAGGGATTTACGAGCAGTACTTC.

V and J are TRBV2 and TRBJ2-1; D may be TRBD2 (5 bases). Germline values: CDR1 SNHLY, CDR2 FYNNEI. Deletions cut 4 bases from V and 2 bases from J, with 6 bases between. This CDR3 comprises 13 residues. The CDR3: CASSGLPYNEQFF. As DNA, the CDR3 is TGTGCCAGCAGTGGACTACCCTACAATGAGCAGTTCTTC.

This clone appeared a few times. The chain couples TRBV5-1 to TRBJ2-2; D perhaps matches TRBD1 (5 bases). V lost 3 bases and J 0 bases, leaving 12 bases between the germline ends. The germline CDR1 and CDR2 sequences are SGHRS and YFSETQ. The length of the CDR3 is 16 residues. The CDR3 region is CASSSRQSANTGELFF. The CDR3, as DNA: TGCGCCAGCAGCTCCAGACAGTCCGCGAACACCGGGGAGCTGTTTTTT.

This clone was seen a few times. The CDR3 nucleotides read TGTGCCAGCAGGGACAGTGTCCAGCATTTT. This translates into CASRDSVQHF. This rearrangement joins TRBV28 to TRBJ1-5; maybe TRBD1 (6 bases). Germline V lookup: CDR1 MDHEN, CDR2 SYDVKM. Trimming removed 6 bases at V and 12 bases at J, with 9 bases between. CDR3 length equals 10 residues.

This rearrangement joins TRBV7-9 to TRBJ2-1; D not certain. Germline V CDR1 and CDR2: SEHNR, FQNEAQ (reference sequence). This CDR3 has 12 amino acids. V shed 2 bases and J shed 8 bases, with 7 bases lying between them. DNA for the CDR3: TGTGCCAGCAGCTTAACTTCACATGAGCAGTTCTTC. Its protein is CASSLTSHEQFF.

The gene calls are TRBV10-3 and TRBJ2-1; tentatively, D is TRBD2 (5 bases). The CDR3 contains 14 residues. Trimming took off 7 bases at V and 0 bases at J, with 10 bases between the two ends. Germline CDR1 reads ENHRY; CDR2 reads SYGVKD. The CDR3: CAITRGNSYNEQFF. CDR3 sequence (DNA): TGTGCCATCACACGGGGTAACTCCTACAATGAGCAGTTCTTC.

The CDR3, as DNA: TGTGCCAGCAGCGTATTACGGTCAGATACGCAGTATTTT. It translates to CASSVLRSDTQYF. The chain recombines TRBV9 with TRBJ2-3; D gene ambiguous. Germline CDR1 SGDLS, CDR2 YYNGEE. The CDR3 totals 13 residues. V dropped 1 base and J dropped 4 bases, with 7 bases sitting between them.

A few counts support this clone. This chain uses TRBV5-6 with TRBJ2-7; 7 positions match TRBD2. Looked up from germline, CDR1 is SGHDT and CDR2 is YYEEEE. There are 14 residues in the CDR3. V gave up 3 bases and J gave up 4 bases; unmatched junction bases: 7. The CDR3 bases are TGTGCCAGCAGCTCCCCGGCGGGGGTTTACGAGCAGTACTTC. This sequence encodes CASSSPAGVYEQYF.